One T cell receptor (beta chain) is described in this entry. Its antigen is unidentified. The V gene lost 5 bases and the J gene lost 0 bases, with 5 bases spanning the gap. CDR1 and CDR2 from the germline V gene are SEHNR and FQNEAQ (reference sequence). The CDR3 has 14 amino acids. The entry originates in a study of OX40 agonist ivuxolimab in advanced cancers. Study-wide context: Patients got intravenous ivuxolimab at 0.01 to 10 mg/kg every 2 weeks. Partial responses, seen in three patients, involved one hepatocellular carcinoma and two cutaneous melanomas.

Libraries were prepared by immunoSEQ multiplex PCR; TCRdb keeps only in-frame clonotypes and omits some of them. The repertoire holds 70,000 or so clones, with 90% as singletons. Regarding the study as a whole: Relatively little clonal expansion, among the lowest observed, appeared in partial responders at 0.1-3.0 mg/kg.

People who had autoimmune disease history or systemic immunosuppression were excluded. The sequenced sample was CD4+ or CD8+ T cells sorted from blood, obtained in a trial of the OX40 agonist ivuxolimab. The V and J genes are TRBV7-9 and TRBJ2-6; no firm D call. The sequence was collected from an adult with an advanced solid tumor such as melanoma, head and neck, liver or kidney cancer. For the CDR3, the DNA is TGTGCCAGCAGCCCCCTCTCTGGGGCCAACGTCCTGACTTTC. This encodes CASSPLSGANVLTF.